The 21 T cell receptor beta chains reported below all come from one sample, sequenced in a study of CDR3 diversity in severe acne. MiXCR, applied by TCRdb to the PCR reads, yields one record per CDR3 protein. The sample has under 100,000 distinct CDR3 sequences, about half seen once. Sequenced sample: blood. The receptors here all came from a male donor in good health, serving as a control.

With regard to this clonotype: A much larger clone differs from this one at a single base, so this may be a read error. The chain employs TRBV7-4 and TRBJ1-3; no clear D gene. The CDR3 spans 14 residues. Germline lookup yields CDR1 SGHVT and CDR2 SQSDAQ. The CDR3 DNA follows: TGTGCCAGCAGCTCGGAGTATAGAGGAAACACCATACATTTT. It translates to CASSSEYRGNTIHF. Full variable domain (rest looked up from reference TRBV7-4 and TRBJ1-3): GAGVSQSPRYKVAKRGRDVALRCDSISGHVTLYWYRQTLGQGSEVLTYSQSDAQRDKSGRPSGRFSAERPERSVSTLKIQRTEQGDSAVYLCASSSEYRGNTIHFGEGSWLTVV.

The chain couples TRBV7-3 to TRBJ2-2; D is uncertain. CDR3 length: 14 amino acids. Trimming cost V 5 bases and J 6 bases, with 13 bases left between them. Germline CDR1 is SGHTA and CDR2 is FQGTGA. The CDR3 DNA follows: TGTGCCAGCAGCCCCGGGCCCAAGTCCGGGGAGCTGTTTTTT. It is translated as CASSPGPKSGELFF.

In regard to this clonotype: This may arise from a read error, as a much more abundant clone is one base away. The V and J genes are TRBV7-2 and TRBJ1-1, with unresolved D. Germline CDR1 and CDR2: SGHTA and FQGNSA. The CDR3 is 14 amino acids. V lost 7 bases and J 1 base, leaving 13 bases between the germline ends. The CDR3 DNA reads TGTGCCAGCAATCCCCGGAGGAGGAACACTGAAGCTTTCTTT. It translates to CASNPRRRNTEAFF.

The gene calls are TRBV7-2 and TRBJ2-3; 7 nucleotides agree with TRBD2. The CDR3 has 12 amino acids. V lost 8 bases, J lost 9 bases, and 8 bases stayed unmatched. CDR1 is SGHTA, CDR2 FQGNSA, per germline. The CDR3 protein is CASGPGGGTQYF. The CDR3 DNA follows: TGTGCCAGCGGACCGGGGGGAGGGACGCAGTATTTT.

Notes on this clonotype: A much larger clonotype is one base distant, so this may be a read error. The J gene is TRBJ1-1, the V gene TRBV11-3; D is unresolved. This CDR3 is built from 13 residues. Germline lookup yields CDR1 SGHNT and CDR2 YENEEA. CDR3 DNA sequence: TGTGCCGGCAGTCAACGGGAGGGCACTGAAGCTTTCTTT. Amino acid sequence: CAGSQREGTEAFF.

This clonotype came up once. DNA of the CDR3: TGTGCCAGCAGAGGGGGGGGGGCTTTCTTT. Amino acids: CASRGGGAFF. The chain combines TRBV2 with TRBJ1-1, with D perhaps matching TRBD1 (6 bases). Germline values: CDR1 SNHLY, CDR2 FYNNEI. This CDR3 has 10 residues. Trimming cost V 6 bases and J 11 bases, with 10 bases left between them.

The chain links TRBV27 to TRBJ1-5; 7 bases fit TRBD1. J lost 5 bases, V lost 6 bases, and 7 bases had no gene match. The V gene's germline CDR1 is MNHEY and CDR2 SMNVEV (reference sequence). The CDR3 is 14 residues long. CDR3 sequence: CASRRQGRDQPQHF. The DNA of the CDR3 is TGTGCCAGCAGGCGACAGGGTCGCGATCAGCCCCAGCATTTT.

This clonotype was detected many times. One end of the junction does not line up with germline, which may come from a read error. This chain links TRBV10-2 with TRBJ2-5, with 7 positions matching TRBD2. This CDR3 spans 16 amino acids. CDR1 is WSHSY, CDR2 SAAADI, per germline. The CDR3 here is CASSESYEGGQEAQYF. The CDR3 DNA sequence: TGCGCCAGCAGTGAGTCTTACGAGGGAGGGCAAGAGGCCCAGTACTTC.

The gene calls are TRBV2 and TRBJ1-5, with D possibly matching TRBD1 (5 bases). Trimming cost V 7 bases and J 11 bases, with 18 bases left between them. Germline V lookup: CDR1 SNHLY, CDR2 FYNNEI. The CDR3 loop spans 13 amino acids. This CDR3 is CASTSGYLETQHF. CDR3 in DNA: TGTGCCAGCACTTCAGGGTACCTAGAGACCCAGCATTTT. The full variable domain, rest sourced from reference TRBV2 and TRBJ1-5, is EPEVTQTPSHQVTQMGQEVILRCVPISNHLYFYWYRQILGQKVEFLVSFYNNEISEKSEIFDDQFSVERPDGSNFTLKIRSTKLEDSAMYFCASTSGYLETQHFGDGTRLSIL.

This clonotype has only a few counts. The CDR3: CATSDRDRGSNEQYF. The CDR3 region has the DNA TGTGCCACCAGTGACCGGGACAGGGGGTCGAACGAGCAGTACTTC. This sequence joins TRBV24-1 and TRBJ2-7, with 11 positions matching TRBD1. This CDR3 region has 15 residues. The germline gives CDR1 KGHDR, CDR2 SFDVKD. The V gene end was trimmed by 4 bases and the J gene end by 5 bases; junction bases not matched to a gene: 6.

This clonotype appeared many times. The V gene is TRBV6-5, the J gene TRBJ1-1, with a weak D call TRBD1 (6 bases). Per germline, CDR1 MNHEY and CDR2 SVGAGI. Trimming left V 6 bases short and J 0 bases short, with 14 bases between. This CDR3 spans 15 amino acids. The DNA of the CDR3 is TGTGCCAGCAGACCCCACAGGGAGCTGAACACTGAAGCTTTCTTT. Translating it yields CASRPHRELNTEAFF.

This clonotype was observed a few times. This sequence joins TRBV15 and TRBJ2-3, with a weak D call TRBD2 (6 bases). The CDR3 is 16 amino acids. V lost 0 bases to trimming and J lost 3 bases, with 13 bases between them. Germline CDR1 LNHNV, CDR2 YYDKDF (reference sequence). CDR3 nucleotides: TGTGCCACCAGCAGAGAAAGTCTAGCGCGGACAGATACGCAGTATTTT. Its protein is CATSRESLARTDTQYF.

This clonotype was observed many times. The gene calls are TRBV29-1 and TRBJ1-2; D gene uncertain. This CDR3 has 12 amino acids. The V gene lost 1 base and the J gene lost 3 bases, with 6 bases spanning the gap. In germline, CDR1 is SQVTM, CDR2 ANQGSEA. CDR3 nucleotide sequence: TGCAGCGTTGAAGGGGTCTACTATGGCTACACCTTC. As protein: CSVEGVYYGYTF. The variable domain in full, with the rest retrieved from reference TRBV29-1 and TRBJ1-2, is SAVISQKPSRDICQRGTSLTIQCQVDSQVTMMFWYRQQPGQSLTLIATANQGSEATYESGFVIDKFPISRPNLTFSTLTVSNMSPEDSSIYLCSVEGVYYGYTFGSGTRLTVV.

This clonotype came up many times. The J gene is TRBJ1-2, the V gene TRBV6-5; D is unclear. The CDR3 consists of 14 residues. CDR1 and CDR2 (germline): MNHEY, SVGAGI. V lost 6 bases, J lost 3 bases, and 14 bases lay in between. The CDR3 reads CASRIGTEYYGYTF. In DNA, the CDR3 is TGTGCCAGCAGAATTGGTACAGAATACTATGGCTACACCTTC.

The chain carries TRBV7-3 and TRBJ2-1; 10 bases are shared with TRBD2. The germline CDR1 and CDR2 sequences are SGHTA and FQGTGA. V shed 5 bases and J 4 bases; nucleotides not matched to a gene: 5. CDR3 size: 15 residues. CDR3 protein: CASSTGLAHYNEQFF. In DNA, the CDR3 is TGTGCCAGCAGCACGGGACTAGCGCATTACAATGAGCAGTTCTTC.

The rearrangement joins TRBV2 to TRBJ1-1; no firm D call. Germline values: CDR1 SNHLY, CDR2 FYNNEI. The CDR3 extends over 13 amino acids. V lost 7 bases, J lost 3 bases, and 12 bases lay in between. The CDR3 here is CASKGRIYTEAFF. Here the CDR3 DNA reads TGTGCCAGCAAGGGCAGGATATACACTGAAGCTTTCTTT.

By share of the sample, this clonotype is medium-sized. This chain joins TRBV12-3 or TRBV12-4 and TRBJ2-7, with 7 bases that match TRBD1. This CDR3 has 13 amino acids. J was trimmed by 2 bases and V by 3 bases; bases with no gene match: 1. CDR3 in amino acids: CASSLGQPYEQYF. CDR3 DNA sequence: TGTGCCAGCAGTTTGGGACAGCCCTACGAGCAGTACTTC.

This clonotype came up many times. CDR3 sequence: CASRQSGTEETQYF. As DNA, the CDR3 is TGCGCCAGCAGACAGAGCGGTACAGAAGAGACCCAGTACTTC. This chain uses TRBV4-1 with TRBJ2-5; TRBD2 is a possible D gene (5 bases). The CDR3 runs 14 residues. Trimming removed 6 bases from V and 3 bases from J, with 14 bases in between. The germline V gene encodes CDR1 MGHRA and CDR2 YSYEKL.

The table lists this clonotype with a count of one. The chain is built from TRBV7-9 and TRBJ2-3; TRBD2 matches at 7 bases. The CDR3 extends over 17 amino acids. V lost 7 bases, J lost 2 bases, and 15 bases stayed unmatched. Germline V gives CDR1 SEHNR, CDR2 FQNEAQ (reference sequence). The CDR3 DNA reads as TGTGCCAGCACCGCTTTAAGGTTCGGGGGGATCACAGATACGCAGTATTTT. This gives the protein CASTALRFGGITDTQYF. The full variable domain, completed using reference TRBV7-9 and TRBJ2-3, is DTGVSQNPRHKITKRGQNVTFRCDPISEHNRLYWYRQTLGQGPEFLTYFQNEAQLEKSRLLSDRFSAERPKGSFSTLEIQRTEQGDSAMYLCASTALRFGGITDTQYFGPGTRLTVL.

V is TRBV7-6 and J is TRBJ2-5, with D possibly being TRBD1 (5 bases). V dropped 7 bases and J dropped 7 bases, with 19 bases sitting between them. This CDR3 has 14 amino acids. Per germline, CDR1 SGHVS and CDR2 FNYEAQ. The CDR3, as DNA: TGTGCCAGCACCCAAAGCAGGGTTGGTGGGACCCAGTACTTC. Translated, it gives CASTQSRVGGTQYF.

The rearrangement joins TRBV7-3 to TRBJ2-3; weak D call: TRBD2 (6 bases). CDR3 size: 16 residues. Deletions cut 2 bases from V and 0 bases from J, with 12 bases between. The V gene's germline CDR1 is SGHTA and CDR2 FQGTGA. CDR3 sequence reads: CASSLAGGASTDTQYF. The CDR3 DNA sequence: TGTGCCAGCAGCTTAGCTGGCGGGGCTAGCACAGATACGCAGTATTTT.